These 20 T cell receptor beta chains came from one sample sequenced in a study of blood T cells in healthy people across ages. Using a J-beta primer mix together with a sample-barcoded 5' primer, a second PCR was run for roughly 6 to 12 cycles. Each CDR3 protein is one row after TCRdb ran MiXCR on the 5' RACE reads. This sample yields 730,000 or so distinct CDR3 sequences, of which roughly 43% are seen a single time; around 20% belongs to the top ten. Input material: blood. Receptor source: a woman aged 55-70 years in good health.

This clonotype was detected only a few times. J is TRBJ2-4 and V is TRBV7-8; a weak D match, TRBD2 (6 bases). V was cut by 1 base and J by 13 bases, with 23 bases left in between. The CDR3 totals 16 residues. CDR1 SGHVS and CDR2 FQNEAQ come from the germline V gene. The CDR3 DNA reads as TGTGCCAGCAGCTTAGTATTGGGAGGTCGGAAACGACAGCAGTACTTC. It encodes CASSLVLGGRKRQQYF. Based on the CDR3 plus reference TRBV7-8 and TRBJ2-4, the full variable domain is GAGVSQSPRYKVAKRGQDVALRCDPISGHVSLFWYQQALGQGPEFLTYFQNEAQLDKSGLPSDRFFAERPEGSVSTLKIQRTQQEDSAVYLCASSLVLGGRKRQQYFGAGTRLSVL.

This clonotype has just one count. The V gene is TRBV29-1, the J gene TRBJ2-7, with 7 bases lining up with TRBD2. In germline, CDR1 is SQVTM, CDR2 ANQGSEA. Germline trimming cut 3 bases from V and 6 bases from J; bases unmatched to any gene: 2. The CDR3 has 11 amino acids. The CDR3 DNA follows: TGCAGCGTTGAGTGGGGGGGCGAGCAGTACTTC. As protein: CSVEWGGEQYF.

This rearrangement joins TRBV20-1 to TRBJ1-1; tentatively, D is TRBD1 (6 bases). This CDR3 region has 12 residues. Trimming shortened V by 6 bases and J by 4 bases, and 12 bases separated the two germline ends. Germline V CDR1 and CDR2: DFQATT, SNEGSKA (reference sequence). CDR3: CSAPTGTTEAFF. The CDR3 coding sequence is TGCAGTGCCCCCACAGGGACCACTGAAGCTTTCTTT.

This clonotype was recorded a few times. The gene calls are TRBV14 and TRBJ2-1; possible D gene TRBD2, 5 bases. Germline V gene sequence: CDR1 SGHDN, CDR2 FVKESK. The V end was cut by 8 bases, the J end by 0 bases, with 17 bases between. This CDR3 contains 16 residues. The CDR3 coding sequence is TGTGCCAGCTCTGGAGAGGGTCTCTACTCCTACAATGAGCAGTTCTTC. Amino acid sequence: CASSGEGLYSYNEQFF.

CDR3 sequence: CASSLGSRSNEQFF. Written as DNA, the CDR3 is TGCGCCAGCAGCTTGGGTTCTAGAAGCAATGAGCAGTTCTTC. This chain joins TRBV5-1 and TRBJ2-1, with D unresolved. Trimming shortened V by 0 bases and J by 6 bases, and 10 bases separated the two germline ends. The CDR3 spans 14 residues. CDR1 is SGHRS and CDR2 is YFSETQ in the germline V gene.

This clonotype was counted once. The chain joins TRBV5-5 to TRBJ2-1, with D tentatively TRBD2 (7 bases). V was cut by 5 bases and J by 12 bases, with 15 bases left in between. The CDR3 is 12 residues long. Germline V gene lookup returns CDR1 SGHKS and CDR2 YYEKEE (reference sequence). The CDR3 spells CASRLEGGLQFF. The CDR3 nucleotides read TGTGCCAGCAGGCTTGAGGGGGGGCTGCAGTTCTTC.

This chain links TRBV28 with TRBJ2-7; TRBD1 might be the D (7 bases). CDR1 MDHEN and CDR2 SYDVKM come from the germline V gene. The CDR3 runs to 13 residues. The V end was cut by 6 bases, the J end by 6 bases, with 15 bases between. The CDR3 bases are TGTGCCAGCAGCAACAGGGGAGGAGGCGAGCAGTACTTC. Translation gives CASSNRGGGEQYF. Supplemented by reference TRBV28 and TRBJ2-7, the full variable domain reads DVKVTQSSRYLVKRTGEKVFLECVQDMDHENMFWYRQDPGLGLRLIYFSYDVKMKEKGDIPEGYSVSREKKERFSLILESASTNQTSMYLCASSNRGGGEQYFGPGTRLTVT.

With regard to this clonotype: An end of the junction does not agree with germline; a read error may underlie this. This chain links TRBV28 with TRBJ2-5; weak D call: TRBD2 (7 bases). The CDR3 consists of 14 residues. Germline assignment: CDR1 MDHEN and CDR2 SYDVKM. The CDR3 coding sequence is TGTGCCAGAGGGGGGGGCGGGCGTCAAGAGACCCAGAACTTC. Translation: CARGGGGRQETQNF.

The J gene is TRBJ1-6, the V gene TRBV4-2; tentative D call: TRBD1 (5 bases). The CDR3 covers 14 residues. The germline gives CDR1 LGHNA, CDR2 YNFKEQ. Trimming took off 3 bases at V and 10 bases at J, with 13 bases between the two ends. The CDR3 sequence is CASSHDGAGSPLHF. In DNA form, the CDR3 reads TGTGCCAGCAGCCACGACGGGGCGGGCTCACCCCTCCACTTT.

Comment on this clonotype: This could be a read error, since a much larger clone is one nucleotide away. The CDR3 is CSVDPTSRGTQYF. In DNA, the CDR3 is TGCAGCGTCGACCCGACTAGTAGAGGGACCCAGTACTTC. The chain joins TRBV29-1 to TRBJ2-5, with D maybe TRBD2 (6 bases). The CDR3 length is 13 residues. V lost 6 bases to trimming and J lost 7 bases, with 18 bases between them. Germline V CDR1 and CDR2: SQVTM, ANQGSEA.

The V and J genes are TRBV20-1 and TRBJ1-1; weak D call: TRBD1 (6 bases). Trimming removed 3 bases at V and 3 bases at J, with 14 bases between. This CDR3 is 14 amino acids long. Germline V gives CDR1 DFQATT, CDR2 SNEGSKA (reference sequence). The CDR3 DNA sequence: TGCAGTGCTAGGAAGACAGGCTTGGACACTGAAGCTTTCTTT. This gives the protein CSARKTGLDTEAFF.

This clonotype was counted many times. This rearrangement joins TRBV4-1 to TRBJ2-7; TRBD1 agrees at 11 bases. The germline CDR1 and CDR2 sequences are MGHRA and YSYEKL. J gave up 2 bases and V 5 bases, and 5 bases lay outside the gene matches. This CDR3 is 15 amino acids long. Written as DNA, the CDR3 is TGCGCCAGCAGCGCCGCGGACAGGGGGCCCTACGAGCAGTACTTC. Amino acid sequence: CASSAADRGPYEQYF.

A note on this clonotype: A single base separates this from a much larger clone, so it may be a read error. This chain links TRBV4-1 with TRBJ2-7; the match to TRBD2 covers 11 bases. The CDR3 contains 17 residues. Per germline, CDR1 MGHRA and CDR2 YSYEKL. V lost 3 bases and J lost 0; bases outside the gene matches: 7. Here the CDR3 reads CASSHELAGAGSYEQYF. The DNA for the CDR3 is TGCGCCAGCAGCCATGAACTAGCGGGGGCCGGCTCCTACGAGCAGTACTTC.

This chain uses TRBV28 with TRBJ1-2, with D tentatively TRBD1 (5 bases). Trimming removed 6 bases at V and 2 bases at J, with 16 bases between. CDR1 is MDHEN, CDR2 SYDVKM, per germline. CDR3 length: 15 residues. In nucleotides, the CDR3 is TGTGCCAGCAGCCGAACCCCGGGACGGAACTATGGCTACACCTTC. Encoded protein: CASSRTPGRNYGYTF.

The CDR3 is CAGVRDTEAFF. The CDR3 DNA reads TGTGCCGGGGTACGGGACACTGAAGCTTTCTTT. The rearrangement uses TRBV7-9 and TRBJ1-1, with unresolved D. This CDR3 comprises 11 residues. Germline V gene lookup returns CDR1 SEHNR and CDR2 FQNEAQ (reference sequence). V shed 11 bases and J shed 3 bases, with 10 bases lying between them.

This clonotype was observed a handful of times. The rearrangement links TRBV9 to TRBJ1-6; a weak D match, TRBD1 (5 bases). V lost 2 bases, J lost 7 bases, and 13 bases lay in between. CDR1 and CDR2 (germline): SGDLS, YYNGEE. The CDR3 extends over 15 amino acids. The CDR3: CASSVTGRGNSPLHF. CDR3 DNA sequence: TGTGCCAGCAGCGTTACGGGACGGGGGAATTCACCCCTCCACTTT.

The sample holds a few counts of this clonotype. The chain employs TRBV20-1 and TRBJ2-3; 9 positions agree with TRBD2. The ends lost 1 base at V and 0 bases at J; junction bases unmatched: 5. The CDR3 spans 16 residues. CDR1 and CDR2 (germline): DFQATT, SNEGSKA (reference sequence). The DNA of the CDR3 is TGCAGTGCTAGAGGGGAAACTAGCGGGAGCACAGATACGCAGTATTTT. It specifies CSARGETSGSTDTQYF.

This clonotype showed up just a few times. This rearrangement joins TRBV7-3 to TRBJ2-3, with D possibly matching TRBD2 (5 bases). V lost 3 bases to trimming and J lost 1 base, with 11 bases between them. CDR3 length equals 15 residues. Germline CDR1 and CDR2: SGHTA and FQGTGA. Here the CDR3 DNA reads TGTGCCAGCAGCTTGACTACCCAGGGCACAGATACGCAGTATTTT. Its protein is CASSLTTQGTDTQYF.

This chain joins TRBV29-1 and TRBJ2-7; the D gene could be TRBD1 or TRBD2 (5 bases each). CDR1 SQVTM and CDR2 ANQGSEA come from the germline V gene. CDR3 size: 12 residues. Trimming took off 7 bases at V and 5 bases at J, with 15 bases between the two ends. This chain's CDR3 is CSAGAGLDEQYF. DNA of the CDR3: TGCAGCGCCGGGGCAGGGCTCGACGAGCAGTACTTC.

The V call is TRBV20-1, the J call TRBJ2-5, with 7 bases fitting TRBD1. Germline V CDR1 and CDR2: DFQATT, SNEGSKA (reference sequence). J was trimmed by 4 bases and V by 6 bases; bases with no gene match: 5. The CDR3 has 12 amino acids. CDR3 in amino acids: CSAPGQRETQYF. CDR3 DNA: TGCAGTGCCCCGGGACAGCGAGAGACCCAGTACTTC.